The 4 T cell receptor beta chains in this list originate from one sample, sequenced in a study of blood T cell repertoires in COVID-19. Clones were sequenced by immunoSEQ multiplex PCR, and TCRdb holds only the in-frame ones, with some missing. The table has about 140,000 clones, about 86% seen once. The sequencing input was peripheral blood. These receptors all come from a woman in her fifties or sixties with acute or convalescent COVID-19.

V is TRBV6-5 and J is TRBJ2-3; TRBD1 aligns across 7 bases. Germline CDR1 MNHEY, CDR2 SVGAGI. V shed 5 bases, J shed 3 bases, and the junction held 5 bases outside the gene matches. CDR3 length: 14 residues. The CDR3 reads CASSPTGETDTQYF. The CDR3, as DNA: TGTGCCAGCAGTCCTACAGGGGAGACAGATACGCAGTATTTT.

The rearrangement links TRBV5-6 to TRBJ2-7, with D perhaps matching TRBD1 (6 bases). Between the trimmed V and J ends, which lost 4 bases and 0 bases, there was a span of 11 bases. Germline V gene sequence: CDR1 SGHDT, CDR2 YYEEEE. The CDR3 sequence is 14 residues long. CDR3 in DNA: TGTGCCAGCAGCGACAGGAAAAGCTCCTACGAGCAGTACTTC. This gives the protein CASSDRKSSYEQYF.

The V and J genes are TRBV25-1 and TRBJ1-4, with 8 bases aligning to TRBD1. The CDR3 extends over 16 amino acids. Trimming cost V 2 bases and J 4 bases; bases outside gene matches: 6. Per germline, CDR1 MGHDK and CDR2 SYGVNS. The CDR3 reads CASSEKQGVFNEKLFF. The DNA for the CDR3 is TGTGCCAGCAGTGAAAAACAGGGGGTTTTTAATGAAAAACTGTTTTTT.

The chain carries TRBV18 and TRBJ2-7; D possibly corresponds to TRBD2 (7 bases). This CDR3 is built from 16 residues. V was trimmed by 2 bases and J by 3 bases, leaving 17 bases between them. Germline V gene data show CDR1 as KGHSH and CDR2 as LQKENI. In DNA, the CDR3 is TGTGCCAGCTCACCAAGGGGGAGGGCGCCCATCTACGAGCAGTACTTC. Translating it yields CASSPRGRAPIYEQYF.